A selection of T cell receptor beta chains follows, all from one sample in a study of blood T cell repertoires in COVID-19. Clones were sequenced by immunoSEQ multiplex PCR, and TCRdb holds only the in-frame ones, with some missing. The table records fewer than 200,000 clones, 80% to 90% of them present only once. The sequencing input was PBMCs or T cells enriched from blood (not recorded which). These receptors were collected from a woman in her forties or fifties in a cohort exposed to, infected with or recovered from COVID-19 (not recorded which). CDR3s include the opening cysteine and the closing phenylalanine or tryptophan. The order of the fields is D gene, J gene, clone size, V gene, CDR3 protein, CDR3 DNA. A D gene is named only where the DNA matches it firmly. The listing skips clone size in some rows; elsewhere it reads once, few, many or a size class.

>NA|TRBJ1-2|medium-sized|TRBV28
CASSLGTEGTGYTF
TGTGCCAGCAGTTTAGGGACGGAGGGAACTGGCTACACCTTC
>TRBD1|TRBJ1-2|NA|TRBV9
CASSVAGTGIYGYTF
TGTGCCAGCAGCGTAGCCGGGACAGGTATTTATGGCTACACCTTC
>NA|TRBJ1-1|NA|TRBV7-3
CASSNVGGTEAFF
TGTGCCAGCAGTAACGTAGGGGGTACTGAAGCTTTCTTT
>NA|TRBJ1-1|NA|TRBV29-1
CSVRLAAHTNTEAFF
TGCAGCGTTCGTTTAGCAGCCCATACGAACACTGAAGCTTTCTTT
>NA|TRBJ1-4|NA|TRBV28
CASSGYRVINEKLFF
TGTGCCAGCAGTGGCTACAGGGTCATTAATGAAAAACTGTTTTTT
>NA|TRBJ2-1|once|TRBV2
CASSEWGGATYNEQFF
TGTGCCAGCAGTGAATGGGGGGGGGCAACCTACAATGAGCAGTTCTTC
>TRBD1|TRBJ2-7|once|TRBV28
CASSRNRDRDREQYF
TGTGCCAGCAGTCGTAACCGGGACAGGGATCGCGAGCAGTACTTC
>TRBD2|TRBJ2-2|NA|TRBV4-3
CASSPGTSGGAGELFF
TGCGCCAGCAGCCCGGGGACTAGCGGGGGGGCCGGGGAGCTGTTTTTT
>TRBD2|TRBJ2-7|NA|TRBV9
CASSVSRLAGGVGEKQYF
TGTGCCAGCAGCGTATCACGACTAGCGGGAGGCGTCGGTGAAAAGCAGTACTTC
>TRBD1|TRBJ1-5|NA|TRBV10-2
CASTADRGRQPQHF
TGCGCCAGCACCGCAGACAGGGGGCGTCAGCCCCAGCATTTT
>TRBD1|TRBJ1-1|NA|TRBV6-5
CASSRGDRDTEAFF
TGTGCCAGCAGCCGAGGGGACAGGGATACTGAAGCTTTCTTT
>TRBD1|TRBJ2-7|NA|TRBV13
CASSWDRGFSEQYF
TGTGCCAGCAGCTGGGACAGGGGGTTCTCCGAGCAGTACTTC
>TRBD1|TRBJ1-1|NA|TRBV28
CASSSNLKGAGGTEAFF
TGTGCCAGCAGTTCAAATCTGAAGGGGGCTGGGGGCACTGAAGCTTTCTTT
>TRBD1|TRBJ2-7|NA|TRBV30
CAWSGTVSYEQYF
TGTGCCTGGTCCGGGACAGTCTCCTACGAGCAGTACTTC
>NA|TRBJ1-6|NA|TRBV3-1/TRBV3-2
CASSQTFRSDSPLHF
TGTGCCAGCAGCCAGACGTTTAGGAGCGATTCACCCCTCCACTTT
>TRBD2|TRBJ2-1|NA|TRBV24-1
CATSDSAGGPHNEQFF
TGTGCCACCAGTGACAGCGCGGGAGGGCCCCACAATGAGCAGTTCTTC
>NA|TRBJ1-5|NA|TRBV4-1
CASSRQQDLSNQPQHF
TGCGCCAGCAGCCGCCAGCAGGATCTCAGCAATCAGCCCCAGCATTTT
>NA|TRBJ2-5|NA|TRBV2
CASSLDFQETQYF
TGTGCCAGCAGTCTCGACTTTCAAGAGACCCAGTACTTC
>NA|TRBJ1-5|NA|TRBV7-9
CASSPDWGSNQPQHF
TGTGCCAGCAGCCCGGACTGGGGTAGCAATCAGCCCCAGCATTTT
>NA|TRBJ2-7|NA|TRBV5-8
CASSLQDSYEQYF
TGTGCCAGCAGCTTACAGGACTCCTACGAGCAGTACTTC
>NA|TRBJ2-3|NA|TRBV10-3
CAITSPGSTDTQYF
TGTGCCATCACTTCCCCCGGTAGCACAGATACGCAGTATTTT
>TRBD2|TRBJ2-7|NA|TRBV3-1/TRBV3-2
CASSQGWLADSYEQYF
TGTGCCAGCAGCCAGGGGTGGCTAGCGGACTCCTACGAGCAGTACTTC
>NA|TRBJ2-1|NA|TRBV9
CASSVAPRGGVNEQFF
TGTGCCAGCAGCGTAGCCCCCAGAGGAGGAGTTAATGAGCAGTTCTTC
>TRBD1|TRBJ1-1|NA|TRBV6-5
CASSPLRGLNTEAFF
TGTGCCAGCAGTCCCCTAAGGGGGCTGAACACTGAAGCTTTCTTT
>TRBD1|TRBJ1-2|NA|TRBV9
CASSPGDRGISSGYTF
TGTGCCAGCAGCCCAGGGGACAGGGGCATTTCGAGTGGCTACACCTTC
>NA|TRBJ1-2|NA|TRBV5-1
CASSGTEEGYTF
TGCGCCAGCAGCGGCACTGAGGAGGGCTACACCTTC
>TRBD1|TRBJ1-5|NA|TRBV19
CASSTGQGRDQPQHF
TGTGCCAGTAGTACCGGACAGGGGAGGGATCAGCCCCAGCATTTT
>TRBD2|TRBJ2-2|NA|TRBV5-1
CASSAQTSGPTGELFF
TGCGCCAGCAGCGCCCAGACTAGCGGGCCTACCGGGGAGCTGTTTTTT
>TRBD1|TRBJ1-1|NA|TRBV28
CASSPQDRDVTEAFF
TGTGCCAGCAGTCCCCAGGACAGGGATGTCACTGAAGCTTTCTTT
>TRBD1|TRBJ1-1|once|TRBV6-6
CASSRTGFNNGDTEAFF
TGTGCCAGCAGTCGGACAGGGTTCAATAACGGGGACACTGAAGCTTTCTTT
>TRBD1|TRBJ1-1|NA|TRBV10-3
CAISGRQGVGRNTEAFF
TGTGCCATCAGTGGTAGGCAGGGGGTCGGGCGCAACACTGAAGCTTTCTTT
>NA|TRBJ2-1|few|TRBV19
CASQNAGAQSEQFF
TGTGCCAGTCAGAACGCGGGGGCGCAGAGTGAGCAGTTCTTC
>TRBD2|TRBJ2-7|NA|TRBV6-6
CASRTSGRGYEQYF
TGTGCCAGCAGGACTAGCGGGAGAGGGTACGAGCAGTACTTC
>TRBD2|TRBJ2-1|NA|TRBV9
CASSVGLAHEQFF
TGTGCCAGCAGCGTAGGACTAGCCCATGAGCAGTTCTTC
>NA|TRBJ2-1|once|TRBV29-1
CSVEGRALYNEQFF
TGCAGCGTTGAAGGGAGGGCCCTCTACAATGAGCAGTTCTTC
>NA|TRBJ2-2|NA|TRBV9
CASSDTRRNTGELFF
TGTGCCAGCAGCGATACTAGAAGGAACACCGGGGAGCTGTTTTTT
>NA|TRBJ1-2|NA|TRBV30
CAWSVGTGGLDGYTF
TGTGCCTGGAGTGTGGGGACTGGAGGGTTAGATGGCTACACCTTC
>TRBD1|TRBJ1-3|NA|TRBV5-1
CASSPTGVGNTIYF
TGCGCCAGCAGCCCGACAGGGGTTGGAAACACCATATATTTT
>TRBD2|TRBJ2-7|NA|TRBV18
CASSPPGTSRYEQYF
TGTGCCAGCTCACCTCCCGGGACTAGCCGGTACGAGCAGTACTTC
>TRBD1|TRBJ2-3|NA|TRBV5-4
CASSLDRGRSDTQYF
TGTGCCAGCAGCTTGGACAGGGGTAGGTCAGATACGCAGTATTTT
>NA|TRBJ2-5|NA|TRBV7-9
CASSLGRLQETQYF
TGTGCCAGCAGCTTAGGTCGTCTCCAAGAGACCCAGTACTTC